This T cell receptor beta chain derives from a study of blood T cell repertoires in COVID-19. Study background: Some COVID-19 samples were acute and others convalescent; all came from the United States, Italy and Spain.

In the original processing: Estimation of nucleated cell counts was performed using reference gene primer amplification. Clones were sequenced by immunoSEQ multiplex PCR, and TCRdb holds only the in-frame ones, with some missing. The V and J calls and the clone size are those of that table, but D and trimming were determined from the DNA. The sample lists a few hundred thousand clones, about 80% occurring once. The germline V gene encodes CDR1 MNHNY and CDR2 SVGAGI (reference sequence). Trimming left V 5 bases short and J 4 bases short, with 8 bases between. The CDR3 has 12 amino acids. The sample holds one count of this clone.

V is TRBV6-6 and J is TRBJ1-1, with D unclear. This sequence originates from a man older than 75 with acute or convalescent COVID-19. The sequencing input was peripheral blood. The CDR3 DNA is TGTGCCAGCAGTCCCGAGGGCACTGAAGCTTTCTTT. Translation gives CASSPEGTEAFF.